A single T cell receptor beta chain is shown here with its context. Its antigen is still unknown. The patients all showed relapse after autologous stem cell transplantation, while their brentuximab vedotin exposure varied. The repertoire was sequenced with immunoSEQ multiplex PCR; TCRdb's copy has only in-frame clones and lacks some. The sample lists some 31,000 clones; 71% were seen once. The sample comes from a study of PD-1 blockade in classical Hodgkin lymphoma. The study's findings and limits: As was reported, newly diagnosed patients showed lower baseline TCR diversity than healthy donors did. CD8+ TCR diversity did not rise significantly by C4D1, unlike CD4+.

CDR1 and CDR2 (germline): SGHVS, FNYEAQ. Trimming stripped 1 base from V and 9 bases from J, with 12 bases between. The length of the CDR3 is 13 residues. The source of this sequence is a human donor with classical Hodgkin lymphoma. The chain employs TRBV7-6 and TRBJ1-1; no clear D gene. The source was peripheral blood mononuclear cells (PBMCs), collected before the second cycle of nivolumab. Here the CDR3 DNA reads TGTGCCAGCAGCTTAGTAGATTCGGACCAAGCTTTCTTT. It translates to CASSLVDSDQAFF.